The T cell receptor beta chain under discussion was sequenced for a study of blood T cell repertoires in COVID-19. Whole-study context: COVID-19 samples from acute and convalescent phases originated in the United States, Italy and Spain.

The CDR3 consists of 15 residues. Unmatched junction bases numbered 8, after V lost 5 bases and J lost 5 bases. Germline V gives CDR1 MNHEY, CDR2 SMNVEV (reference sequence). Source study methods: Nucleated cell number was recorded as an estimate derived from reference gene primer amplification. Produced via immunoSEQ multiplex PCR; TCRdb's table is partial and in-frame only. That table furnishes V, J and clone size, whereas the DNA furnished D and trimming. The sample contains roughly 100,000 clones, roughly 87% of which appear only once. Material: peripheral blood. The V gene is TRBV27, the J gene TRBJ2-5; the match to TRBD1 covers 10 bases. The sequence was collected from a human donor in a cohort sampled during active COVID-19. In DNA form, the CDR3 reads TGTGCCAGCAGTGGCGGGGACAGGGGTTCGGAGACCCAGTACTTC. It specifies CASSGGDRGSETQYF.